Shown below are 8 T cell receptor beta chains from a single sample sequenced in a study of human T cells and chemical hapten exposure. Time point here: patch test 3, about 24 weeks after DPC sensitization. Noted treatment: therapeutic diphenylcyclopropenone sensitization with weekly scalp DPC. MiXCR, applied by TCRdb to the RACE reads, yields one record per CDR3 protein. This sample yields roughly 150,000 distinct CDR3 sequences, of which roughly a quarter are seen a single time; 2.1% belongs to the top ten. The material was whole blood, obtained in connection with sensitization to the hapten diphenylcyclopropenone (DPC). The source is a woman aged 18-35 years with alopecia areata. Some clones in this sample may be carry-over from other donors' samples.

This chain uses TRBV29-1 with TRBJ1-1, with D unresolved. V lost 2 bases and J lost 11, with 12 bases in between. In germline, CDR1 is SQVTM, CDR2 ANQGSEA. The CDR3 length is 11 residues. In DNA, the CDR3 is TGCAGCGTTGAACAAGGGCCGGGGGCTTTCTTT. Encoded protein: CSVEQGPGAFF.

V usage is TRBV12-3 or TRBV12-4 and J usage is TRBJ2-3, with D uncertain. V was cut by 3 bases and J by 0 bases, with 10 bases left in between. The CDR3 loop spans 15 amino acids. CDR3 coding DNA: TGTGCCAGCAGTTTGATTAGCCCTAGCACAGATACGCAGTATTTT. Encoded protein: CASSLISPSTDTQYF.

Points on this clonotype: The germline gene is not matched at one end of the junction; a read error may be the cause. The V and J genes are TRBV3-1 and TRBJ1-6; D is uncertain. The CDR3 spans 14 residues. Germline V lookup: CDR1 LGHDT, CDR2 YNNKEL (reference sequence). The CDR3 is CASSQAAGNSPLHF. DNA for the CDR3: TGTGCCAGCAGTCAAGCAGCCGGAAATTCACCCCTCCACTTT.

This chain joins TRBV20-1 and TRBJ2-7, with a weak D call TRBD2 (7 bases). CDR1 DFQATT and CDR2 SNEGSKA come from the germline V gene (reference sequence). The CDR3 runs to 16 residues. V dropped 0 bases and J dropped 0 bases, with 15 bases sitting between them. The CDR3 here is CSARELGGASSYEQYF. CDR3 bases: TGCAGTGCTAGAGAACTGGGGGGGGCGAGCTCCTACGAGCAGTACTTC.

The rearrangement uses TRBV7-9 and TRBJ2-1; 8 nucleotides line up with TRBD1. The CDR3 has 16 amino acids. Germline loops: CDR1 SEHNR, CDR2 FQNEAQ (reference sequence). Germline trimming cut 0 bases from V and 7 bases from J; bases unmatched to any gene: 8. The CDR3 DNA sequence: TGTGCCAGCAGCTTAGCGGGGACAGGTAGATTTAATGAGCAGTTCTTC. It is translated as CASSLAGTGRFNEQFF.

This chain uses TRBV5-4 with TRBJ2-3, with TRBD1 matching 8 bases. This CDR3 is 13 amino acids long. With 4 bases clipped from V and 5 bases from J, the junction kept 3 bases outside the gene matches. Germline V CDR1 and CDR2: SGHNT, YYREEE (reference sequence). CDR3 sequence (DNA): TGTGCCAGCAGCCCGGACAGGGTAGATACGCAGTATTTT. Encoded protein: CASSPDRVDTQYF.

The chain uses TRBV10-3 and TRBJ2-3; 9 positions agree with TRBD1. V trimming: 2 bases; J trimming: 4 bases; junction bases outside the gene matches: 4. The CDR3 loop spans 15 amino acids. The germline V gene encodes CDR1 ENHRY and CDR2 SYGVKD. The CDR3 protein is CAISEAGQGSDTQYF. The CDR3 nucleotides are TGTGCCATCAGTGAGGCGGGACAGGGTTCAGATACGCAGTATTTT.

CDR3 sequence (DNA): TGTGCCAGCAGCTTTAGGGGCCAGACTAATGAAAAACTGTTTTTT. It codes for CASSFRGQTNEKLFF. The chain has TRBV7-2 and TRBJ1-4; the D gene is possibly TRBD1 (5 bases). CDR3 length: 15 amino acids. The germline V gene encodes CDR1 SGHTA and CDR2 FQGNSA. V dropped 3 bases and J dropped 2 bases, with 10 bases sitting between them.